This is a list of T cell receptor beta chains from one sample in a study of CD8 T cells in ankylosing spondylitis. Via MiXCR, TCRdb re-called the 5' RACE reads, giving one row per CDR3 protein. The table has about 420,000 distinct CDR3 sequences, about 20% seen once. The specimen sequenced was blood, either unsorted or a sorted T cell fraction (not recorded which). The receptors shown here come from a male donor with ankylosing spondylitis. Each CDR3 is given with its conserved first and last residue. D genes are given only for firm matches. Size is omitted from some rows. Given values are once, few, many or a class for expanded clones.

DNA: TGTGCCAGCAGCTTAGTGACAGGGGGCGGGGGCACTGAAGCTTTCTTT; CDR3: CASSLVTGGGGTEAFF; size: NA; V: TRBV7-2; J: TRBJ1-1; D: TRBD1
DNA: TGTGCCAGCAGTTGGACTAGCGGGAGGCGGGAGACCCAGTACTTC; CDR3: CASSWTSGRRETQYF; size: few; V: TRBV12-3/TRBV12-4; J: TRBJ2-5; D: TRBD2
DNA: TGCGCCAGCAGCTTGTTCACAGGGTCCGGGGCCGGGGAGCTGTTTTTT; CDR3: CASSLFTGSGAGELFF; size: few; V: TRBV5-1; J: TRBJ2-2; D: NA
DNA: TGTGCCAGCAGCCAAGGGACTAGTCTGTTTTATGAGCAGTTCTTC; CDR3: CASSQGTSLFYEQFF; size: many; V: TRBV14; J: TRBJ2-1; D: TRBD2
DNA: TGCGCCAGCAGCAGGGGACTATCCGTCTACAATGAGCAGTTCTTC; CDR3: CASSRGLSVYNEQFF; size: NA; V: TRBV5-1; J: TRBJ2-1; D: TRBD2
DNA: TGTGCCACCAGCTTCTCCCCCGCCGGAACCGGGCAGTACTTC; CDR3: CATSFSPAGTGQYF; size: NA; V: TRBV15; J: TRBJ2-7; D: NA
DNA: TGTGCCATCAATCGACAGGGCGGAAACACCATATATTTT; CDR3: CAINRQGGNTIYF; size: few; V: TRBV10-3; J: TRBJ1-3; D: TRBD1
DNA: TGTGCCAGCAGTTACTCGAGGGATCATGGCTACACCTTC; CDR3: CASSYSRDHGYTF; size: few; V: TRBV6-5; J: TRBJ1-2; D: NA
DNA: TGTGCCAGCAGTTATGGGACAGGGGGCCTCCTGCAGTTCTTC; CDR3: CASSYGTGGLLQFF; size: few; V: TRBV6-2/TRBV6-3; J: TRBJ2-1; D: TRBD1
DNA: TGTGCCAGCAGCCACAGGACAGGGTTCTACGAGCAGTACTTC; CDR3: CASSHRTGFYEQYF; size: NA; V: TRBV5-5; J: TRBJ2-7; D: TRBD1
DNA: TGCGCCAGCAGTTCGGGAGCGGGTGACACCGGGGAGCTGTTTTTT; CDR3: CASSSGAGDTGELFF; size: NA; V: TRBV5-1; J: TRBJ2-2; D: NA
DNA: TGTGCCATCAGTCCAGGGGGCTCTGGCTACACCTTC; CDR3: CAISPGGSGYTF; size: many; V: TRBV10-3; J: TRBJ1-2; D: TRBD1
DNA: TGTGCCAGCAGCTCAAATCTAGCGGGAGGACCCTACGAGCAGTACTTC; CDR3: CASSSNLAGGPYEQYF; size: NA; V: TRBV7-9; J: TRBJ2-7; D: TRBD2
DNA: TGTGCCAGCAGCTTAGATAGGAACAGGTTCTCTGGGGCCAACGTCCTGACTTTC; CDR3: CASSLDRNRFSGANVLTF; size: NA; V: TRBV11-2; J: TRBJ2-6; D: NA
DNA: TGCGCCAGCAGCCAAGTGATAGCGGCAGATACGCAGTATTTT; CDR3: CASSQVIAADTQYF; size: few; V: TRBV4-3; J: TRBJ2-3; D: NA
DNA: TGTGCCAGCAGTCAGGCACCGCGCGAGCAGTACTTC; CDR3: CASSQAPREQYF; size: few; V: TRBV12-3/TRBV12-4; J: TRBJ2-7; D: NA
DNA: TGTGCCAGCAGCGTTGGGGGAGGAATCCGTGAATGGCTAGCGGGAGGGTCCTACGAGCAGTACTTC; CDR3: CASSVGGGIREWLAGGSYEQYF; size: NA; V: TRBV9; J: TRBJ2-7; D: TRBD2
DNA: TGTGCCAGCATAGCCCAGTGGGATGGAACTGAAGCTTTCTTT; CDR3: CASIAQWDGTEAFF; size: few; V: TRBV6-1; J: TRBJ1-1; D: NA
DNA: TGTGCCAGCAGCCAAGTACCTGCGAGGGCCTACGAGCAGTACTTC; CDR3: CASSQVPARAYEQYF; size: NA; V: TRBV3-1; J: TRBJ2-7; D: NA
DNA: TGTGCCAGCAGCCAACCTCCGGGACAGGGGCAAGAGACCCAGTACTTC; CDR3: CASSQPPGQGQETQYF; size: NA; V: TRBV6-1; J: TRBJ2-5; D: TRBD1
DNA: TGTGCCAGCAGCGTAGTTCCTAGCGGGACCTTTAGGGAGCAGTACTTC; CDR3: CASSVVPSGTFREQYF; size: NA; V: TRBV9; J: TRBJ2-7; D: TRBD2
DNA: TGTGCCAGCAGCTTAGTTCTTAACTATGGCTACACCTTC; CDR3: CASSLVLNYGYTF; size: once; V: TRBV7-2; J: TRBJ1-2; D: NA
DNA: TGTGCCAGCAGCCGTAACCAGGGGGCCCAAGAGACCCAGTACTTC; CDR3: CASSRNQGAQETQYF; size: few; V: TRBV7-9; J: TRBJ2-5; D: TRBD1
DNA: TGTGCCAGCAGCTTAATGCCGGCCTCTGGAAACACCATATATTTT; CDR3: CASSLMPASGNTIYF; size: few; V: TRBV7-2; J: TRBJ1-3; D: NA
DNA: TGTGCCAGCAGCGTAGATCCGGCGGGAGTCCGTGGTGAGCAGTTCTTC; CDR3: CASSVDPAGVRGEQFF; size: few; V: TRBV9; J: TRBJ2-1; D: TRBD2
DNA: TGTGCCAGCAGGCCTACAGTGAGTGGCTATGGCTACACCTTC; CDR3: CASRPTVSGYGYTF; size: once; V: TRBV2; J: TRBJ1-2; D: NA
DNA: TGCAGCGTTGAGAATTGGGGCGAAGCCTACGAGCAGTACTTC; CDR3: CSVENWGEAYEQYF; size: many; V: TRBV29-1; J: TRBJ2-7; D: NA
DNA: TGCGCCAGCAGCCAAAGGGGCTTCTCAGGTCAAGAGACCCAGTACTTC; CDR3: CASSQRGFSGQETQYF; size: NA; V: TRBV4-1; J: TRBJ2-5; D: NA
DNA: TGTGCCAGCAGTTCGAGGGTGTTAGGAGAGACCCAGTACTTC; CDR3: CASSSRVLGETQYF; size: NA; V: TRBV12-3/TRBV12-4; J: TRBJ2-5; D: NA
DNA: TGTGCCACCAGTGATTTGCTAGCGGGAGGAGAGGAGACCCAGTACTTC; CDR3: CATSDLLAGGEETQYF; size: NA; V: TRBV24-1; J: TRBJ2-5; D: TRBD2
DNA: TGTGCCAGCAGTTTCTCTGCAACTAATGAAAAACTGTTTTTT; CDR3: CASSFSATNEKLFF; size: NA; V: TRBV12-3/TRBV12-4; J: TRBJ1-4; D: NA
DNA: TGTGCCACTCAGGATGGGGGGACATTCCCCAATGAGCAGTTCTTC; CDR3: CATQDGGTFPNEQFF; size: NA; V: TRBV28; J: TRBJ2-1; D: NA
DNA: TGTGCCAGCAGCTTAATGCAGGGGCCGGGCAATGAGCAGTTCTTC; CDR3: CASSLMQGPGNEQFF; size: few; V: TRBV7-3; J: TRBJ2-1; D: NA
DNA: TGCAGGTTGCGGGGGATGGGGACAGGGGAGGGTGTCGAGCAGTACTTC; CDR3: CRLRGMGTGEGVEQYF; size: NA; V: TRBV29-1; J: TRBJ2-7; D: TRBD1
DNA: TGCGCCAGCAGCGCCTTGCAGGGGTTGGAGCAGTTCTTC; CDR3: CASSALQGLEQFF; size: NA; V: TRBV5-1; J: TRBJ2-1; D: NA
DNA: TGTGCCAGCAGGCTACAGGGGAATCAGCCCCAGCATTTT; CDR3: CASRLQGNQPQHF; size: NA; V: TRBV6-2/TRBV6-3; J: TRBJ1-5; D: TRBD1
DNA: TGCGCCAGCAGCCAAGGGGGTGCCGGGTCGCAGTTCTTC; CDR3: CASSQGGAGSQFF; size: once; V: TRBV4-1; J: TRBJ2-1; D: NA
DNA: TGTGCCAGCACCAAAACCAATTCCGGGGAGGCACCCCTCCACTTT; CDR3: CASTKTNSGEAPLHF; size: NA; V: TRBV7-9; J: TRBJ1-6; D: NA
DNA: TGTGCCAGCAGCGCGGACAGAATTAATTCACCCCTCCACTTT; CDR3: CASSADRINSPLHF; size: few; V: TRBV9; J: TRBJ1-6; D: NA
DNA: TGTGCCAGCAGTGCCGCCGGGGCGACGTCGGAGACCCAGTACTTC; CDR3: CASSAAGATSETQYF; size: NA; V: TRBV28; J: TRBJ2-5; D: NA
DNA: TGTGCCTGGAGTGTTCTGCTTCCCTACGAGCAGTACTTC; CDR3: CAWSVLLPYEQYF; size: few; V: TRBV30; J: TRBJ2-7; D: NA
DNA: TGTGCCAGCAGCGTAGTCGCAGCCTCCTACGAGCAGTACTTC; CDR3: CASSVVAASYEQYF; size: few; V: TRBV9; J: TRBJ2-7; D: NA
DNA: TGCAGTGCGTCTCCGGGACAGGGCGGATATAGCAATCAGCCCCAGCATTTT; CDR3: CSASPGQGGYSNQPQHF; size: NA; V: TRBV20-1; J: TRBJ1-5; D: TRBD1
DNA: TGTGCCACCAGCAGAGGGGGCGGGACATCCCAAAAACTGTTTTTT; CDR3: CATSRGGGTSQKLFF; size: NA; V: TRBV15; J: TRBJ1-4; D: NA
DNA: TGTGCCATCACCAGCCCTTCGACCTACGAGCAGTACTTC; CDR3: CAITSPSTYEQYF; size: many; V: TRBV10-3; J: TRBJ2-7; D: NA
DNA: TGTGCCAGCAGCAAAACAGGGGGCTATGAGACCCAGTACTTC; CDR3: CASSKTGGYETQYF; size: many; V: TRBV9; J: TRBJ2-5; D: TRBD1
DNA: TGCAGTGCGCCCCGGCGGGGACTAGCATCTATCTCGGACGGATTC; CDR3: CSAPRRGLASISDGF; size: NA; V: TRBV20-1; J: TRBJ2-1; D: TRBD2
DNA: TGTGCCAGCAGGCCCCGGGACTTCCACCGAGGGACTGGGGCCAACGTCCTGACTTTC; CDR3: CASRPRDFHRGTGANVLTF; size: NA; V: TRBV6-2/TRBV6-3; J: TRBJ2-6; D: NA